What follows is one T cell receptor beta chain and its context. Assay: immunoSEQ multiplex PCR; the TCRdb copy retains only in-frame clones and omits some. The table shows 150,000 to 200,000 clones, with 76% occurring only once. The data stem from a study of blood T cell repertoires in COVID-19. This CDR3 region has 15 residues. Germline values: CDR1 SEHNR, CDR2 FQNEAQ (reference sequence). V lost 5 bases to trimming and J lost 4 bases; unmatched junction nucleotides: 9. This receptor was taken from a woman aged 50 to 65 with acute COVID-19. This rearrangement joins TRBV7-9 to TRBJ2-5; 8 bases are shared with TRBD2. Sequencing used PBMCs or T cells enriched from blood (not recorded which). CDR3 nucleotide sequence: TGTGCCAGCAGCATACTCGGGGGGGCCATAGAGACCCAGTACTTC. This codes for CASSILGGAIETQYF. Using reference TRBV7-9 and TRBJ2-5 for the parts outside the CDR3, the full variable domain is DTGVSQNPRHKITKRGQNVTFRCDPISEHNRLYWYRQTLGQGPEFLTYFQNEAQLEKSRLLSDRFSAERPKGSFSTLEIQRTEQGDSAMYLCASSILGGAIETQYFGPGTRLLVL.